A single sample is the source of the 23 T cell receptor beta chains below, sequenced in a study of tumor-infiltrating lymphocytes in oesophageal squamous cell carcinoma. TCRdb recomputed calls from the PCR reads with MiXCR, one row per CDR3 protein. The profile shows over 13,000 distinct CDR3 sequences, around 52% of them singletons. The source material was esophageal tumor tissue. The source is a male donor with esophageal squamous cell carcinoma.

The rearrangement uses TRBV19 and TRBJ2-5; D might be TRBD1 or TRBD2, each matching 5 bases. V dropped 7 bases and J dropped 11 bases, with 29 bases sitting between them. CDR1 and CDR2 from the germline V gene are LNHDA and SQIVND (reference sequence). This CDR3 is built from 16 residues. CDR3 amino acids: CASTLGAGSSYNEQYF. The CDR3 bases are TGTGCCAGTACCCTAGGGGCAGGGAGCTCCTACAATGAGCAGTACTTC.

The chain is built from TRBV7-3 and TRBJ2-3, with no clear D. Germline V gene data show CDR1 as SGHTA and CDR2 as FQGTGA. The V and J ends lost 5 bases and 0 bases respectively, with 12 bases between them. The CDR3 runs 15 residues. In DNA form, the CDR3 reads TGTGCCAGCAGCCGCGTGGGCGGAAGCACAGATACGCAGTATTTT. Translation gives CASSRVGGSTDTQYF.

The genes are TRBV28 and TRBJ1-1; D remains ambiguous. V gave up 7 bases and J gave up 2 bases, with 20 bases separating them. This CDR3 spans 16 amino acids. Germline CDR1 reads MDHEN; CDR2 reads SYDVKM. CDR3 residues: CASNLLRGRTNTEAFF. The CDR3 nucleotides read TGTGCCAGCAACCTCCTCCGTGGCAGAACCAACACTGAAGCTTTCTTT.

V and J are TRBV28 and TRBJ2-4; TRBD2 matches at 10 bases. The DNA end lines up better with TRBJ2-1; the J call may be wrong. This CDR3 is built from 17 residues. Germline CDR1 is MDHEN and CDR2 is SYDVKM. Here the CDR3 reads CASTRGSGRAPYNEQFF. CDR3 nucleotides: TGTGCCAGCACCCGAGGCAGCGGGAGGGCCCCCTACAATGAGCAGTTCTTC.

This clonotype has a count of ten or more. This chain uses TRBV28 with TRBJ2-4; D is unclear. This CDR3 comprises 12 residues. Germline values: CDR1 MDHEN, CDR2 SYDVKM. The germline V and J ends were trimmed by 5 bases and 13 bases, with 15 bases remaining between them. This CDR3 is CASSPQLNEQYF. CDR3 sequence (DNA): TGTGCCAGCAGTCCCCAACTCAATGAGCAGTACTTC.

The CDR3: CASGTSGSYEQYF. In DNA form, the CDR3 reads TGTGCCAGCGGGACTAGCGGGTCCTACGAGCAGTACTTC. The chain joins TRBV6-5 to TRBJ2-7; TRBD2 matches at 12 bases. The V and J ends lost 8 bases and 1 base, in that order; junction bases with no gene match: 0. Germline assignment: CDR1 MNHEY and CDR2 SVGAGI. The CDR3 is 13 amino acids.

The chain uses TRBV6-1 and TRBJ2-5, with D hard to call. The J call may not be correct, given that the DNA end is closer to TRBJ2-7. Per germline, CDR1 MNHNS and CDR2 SASEGT. CDR3 size: 11 residues. CDR3 DNA sequence: TGTGCCAGCAATTCGGGCTACGAGCAGTACTTC. This gives the protein CASNSGYEQYF.

V gene TRBV12-5 combines with J gene TRBJ2-5; 12 nucleotides match TRBD2. Germline lookup yields CDR1 LGHNT and CDR2 FRNRAP. The CDR3 has 16 residues. J lost 1 base, V lost 4 bases, and 4 bases had no gene match. The CDR3 bases are TGTGCTAGTGGTTCGACTAGCGGGGGTCCCCAAGAGACCCAGTACTTC. Translation gives CASGSTSGGPQETQYF.

Concerning this clonotype itself: A read error may account for a junction end that differs from germline. In nucleotides, the CDR3 is TGTGCCAGCAGTCTCAAGTTTATGGGACAACAGCCCCAGCATTTC. Translation: CASSLKFMGQQPQHF. The chain carries TRBV6-2 or TRBV6-3 and TRBJ2-4, with a tentative D call TRBD1 (6 bases). The length of the CDR3 is 15 residues. The germline CDR1 and CDR2 sequences are MNHEY and SVGEGT.

This clonotype was counted between two and nine times. The chain has TRBV7-8 and TRBJ2-6; a possible D gene is TRBD2 (8 bases). Trimming took off 5 bases at V and 0 bases at J, with 17 bases between the two ends. This CDR3 region has 18 residues. Germline V gene sequence: CDR1 SGHVS, CDR2 FQNEAQ. The CDR3 nucleotides read TGTGCCAGCAGCCAGGGGGGACTAGATTTCTCTGGGGCCAACGTCCTGACTTTC. It is translated as CASSQGGLDFSGANVLTF.

The chain joins TRBV14 to TRBJ2-4; D gene unclear. The CDR3 sequence is 12 residues long. Trimming took 1 base from V and 13 from J, leaving 11 bases between them. The germline gives CDR1 SGHDN, CDR2 FVKESK. CDR3 DNA sequence: TGTGCCAGCAGCCAAGTAACTACCTCCCAGTACTTC. Encoded protein: CASSQVTTSQYF. Complete variable domain (other parts from reference TRBV14 and TRBJ2-4): EAGVTQFPSHSVIEKGQTVTLRCDPISGHDNLYWYRRVMGKEIKFLLHFVKESKQDESGMPNNRFLAERTGGTYSTLKVQPAELEDSGVYFCASSQVTTSQYFGAGTRLSVL.

The chain uses TRBV7-9 and TRBJ2-5; 7 nucleotides align to TRBD2. The J call may be in error: the DNA end matches TRBJ2-7 better. Germline lookup yields CDR1 SEHNR and CDR2 FQNEAQ (reference sequence). The CDR3 is made up of 14 amino acids. CDR3 sequence (DNA): TGTGCCAGCAGCTTTTCTAGCGGAGTCTACGAGCAGTACTTC. Translation: CASSFSSGVYEQYF.

The genes are TRBV6-2 or TRBV6-3 and TRBJ2-1; D ambiguous. The CDR3 spans 15 residues. V lost 2 bases, J lost 0 bases, and 8 bases lay in between. The germline V gene has CDR1 MNHEY and CDR2 SVGEGT. In DNA form, the CDR3 reads TGTGCCAGCAGTTACGGAGTTAGCTCCTACAATGAGCAGTTCTTC. Translation: CASSYGVSSYNEQFF.

The rearrangement joins TRBV11-3 to TRBJ2-3; D gene unclear. V was shortened by 6 bases and J by 4 bases, with 17 bases between the two germline ends. Germline lookup yields CDR1 SGHNT and CDR2 YENEEA. The CDR3 loop spans 15 amino acids. CDR3 coding DNA: TGTGCCAGCAGTCAGGACCCCTCAGGCCCAGATACGCAGTATTTT. Translation gives CASSQDPSGPDTQYF.

This clonotype was seen once. This sequence joins TRBV12-3 or TRBV12-4 and TRBJ2-6; a weak D match, TRBD1 (6 bases). Trimming left V 6 bases short and J 1 base short, with 10 bases between. The CDR3 is 15 amino acids. The CDR3 reads CASSRTASGANVLTF. The CDR3 nucleotides are TGTGCCAGCAGCCGGACAGCTTCTGGGGCCAACGTCCTGACTTTC.

V is TRBV11-3 and J is TRBJ2-2, with TRBD2 matching 9 bases. The V and J ends lost 1 base and 5 bases, in that order; junction bases with no gene match: 2. Germline-derived CDR1 and CDR2 are SGHNT and YENEEA. The CDR3 extends over 15 amino acids. As DNA, the CDR3 is TGTGCCAGCAGCTTAGTAGCGGGGGTGACCGGGGAGCTGTTTTTT. It specifies CASSLVAGVTGELFF.

The V call is TRBV7-3, the J call TRBJ2-2; no clear D gene. Deletions cut 5 bases from V and 0 bases from J, with 7 bases between. Per germline, CDR1 SGHTA and CDR2 FQGTGA. The CDR3 has 14 amino acids. DNA for the CDR3: TGTGCCAGCAGCCGCGACGCGAACACCGGGGAGCTGTTTTTT. This gives the protein CASSRDANTGELFF.

The chain links TRBV24-1 to TRBJ1-2, with D maybe TRBD1 (5 bases). The J call is in doubt because the DNA end fits TRBJ2-7 better. Per germline, CDR1 KGHDR and CDR2 SFDVKD. The CDR3 has 13 amino acids. CDR3 region: CATSPPQGYEQYF. The CDR3 DNA sequence: TGTGCCACCAGTCCCCCGCAGGGCTACGAGCAGTACTTC.

This chain uses TRBV27 with TRBJ2-3; D not certain. CDR1 is MNHEY, CDR2 SMNVEV, per germline (reference sequence). The CDR3 totals 13 residues. Trimming removed 6 bases from V and 2 bases from J, with 9 bases in between. CDR3 protein: CASRTHTTDTQYF. The CDR3, as DNA: TGTGCCAGCAGGACCCATACCACAGATACGCAGTATTTT.

This clonotype showed up just once. This chain connects TRBV24-1 to TRBJ2-4; 16 nucleotides match TRBD2. The end of the DNA fits TRBJ2-5 better, so the J call may be wrong. The CDR3 has 18 amino acids. Germline CDR1 reads KGHDR; CDR2 reads SFDVKD. CDR3 DNA sequence: TGTGCCACCAGTGACCCCGGGACTAGCGGGAGGGACCAAGAGACCCAGTACTTC. Residues: CATSDPGTSGRDQETQYF.

V is TRBV12-3 or TRBV12-4 and J is TRBJ1-2; TRBD1 is a possible D gene (6 bases). V was clipped by 6 bases and J by 0 bases, with 14 bases between them. The CDR3 is made up of 15 amino acids. The CDR3 nucleotides are TGTGCCAGCAGGCCCCGGACAGCTTCTAACTATGGCTACACCTTC. This sequence encodes CASRPRTASNYGYTF.

There are many counts of this clonotype. The V call is TRBV7-8, the J call TRBJ2-1; 8 positions match TRBD1. This CDR3 is built from 14 residues. V was clipped by 2 bases and J by 5 bases; unmatched bases: 2. Germline V gene lookup returns CDR1 SGHVS and CDR2 FQNEAQ. DNA of the CDR3: TGTGCCAGCAGCTTAAACAGGGGGAACAATGAGCAGTTCTTC. Translating it yields CASSLNRGNNEQFF.

In regard to this clonotype: The junction differs from germline at one of its ends, possibly a read error. The chain combines TRBV7-9 with TRBJ1-3; TRBD1 might be the D (5 bases). The CDR3 sequence is 12 residues long. Germline CDR1 reads SEHNR; CDR2 reads FQNEAQ (reference sequence). The CDR3 here is CASSLLGDFANF. DNA of the CDR3: TGTGCCAGCAGCCTATTGGGGGACTTCGCAAATTTT.